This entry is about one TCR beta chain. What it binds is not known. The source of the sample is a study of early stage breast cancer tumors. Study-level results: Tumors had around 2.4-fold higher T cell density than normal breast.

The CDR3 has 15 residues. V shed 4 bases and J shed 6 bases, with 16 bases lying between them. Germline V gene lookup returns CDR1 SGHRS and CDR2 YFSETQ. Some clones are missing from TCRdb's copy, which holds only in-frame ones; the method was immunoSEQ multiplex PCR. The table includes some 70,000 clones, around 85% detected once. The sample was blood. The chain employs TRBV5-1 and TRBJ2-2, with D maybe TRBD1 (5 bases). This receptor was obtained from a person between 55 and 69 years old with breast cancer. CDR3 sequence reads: CASSPAQGRAGELFF. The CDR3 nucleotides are TGCGCCAGCAGCCCGGCCCAGGGAAGAGCCGGGGAGCTGTTTTTT.